Listed here is a single TCR beta chain. One entry per CDR3 protein, called by TCRdb with MiXCR from the PCR reads. The sample holds a few hundred thousand distinct CDR3 sequences; around 25% are singletons and the top ten take 0.7% to 0.9%. These data are taken from a study of molecular identifiers for immune sequencing clone quantification. Every naive CD8 library was made from between roughly 17,000 and 1,100,000 sorted cells with 10%, 30% or 50% RNA. Naive CD8 T cells were sorted, and the gate applied was CD8+CD4-CCR7+CD45RA+. The CDR3 totals 15 residues. V lost 0 bases and J lost 11; bases outside the gene matches: 12. Germline V lookup: CDR1 LGHNA, CDR2 YSLEER.

The sample consisted of naive CD8+ T cells from blood, with Jurkat cell RNA spiked in. Regarding subset: FACS-sorted CD8+CD4-CCR7+CD45RA+ naive T cells. This sequence originates from a human donor in good health. Some libraries in this study had Jurkat cell RNA spiked in. This chain joins TRBV4-3 and TRBJ1-1, with 7 bases matching TRBD1. The CDR3 DNA reads TGCGCCAGCAGCCAAGATCCTTCGACAGGGATGTGGGCTTTCTTT. Protein sequence: CASSQDPSTGMWAFF.